Each of the 6 T cell receptor beta chains below was sequenced from the same sample in a study of blood T cell repertoires in COVID-19. Data came from immunoSEQ multiplex PCR; TCRdb stores just in-frame clones and leaves some out. This table holds hundreds of thousands of clones, 85% to 90% found once. The material sequenced was PBMCs or T cells enriched from blood (not recorded which). The receptors shown here come from a man aged 25 to 40 who had recovered from COVID-19.

The V gene is TRBV27, the J gene TRBJ2-7; a possible D gene is TRBD2 (5 bases). The CDR3 extends over 16 amino acids. Germline loops: CDR1 MNHEY, CDR2 SMNVEV (reference sequence). Deletions cut 6 bases from V and 1 base from J, with 19 bases between. The CDR3 loop reads CASSKSLKRQSYEQYF. CDR3 nucleotide sequence: TGTGCCAGCAGCAAATCCTTAAAGCGGCAATCCTACGAGCAGTACTTC.

In this sample, this clone turned up once. The chain carries TRBV5-5 and TRBJ2-7; tentative D call: TRBD1 (6 bases). The CDR3 has 15 amino acids. Germline values: CDR1 SGHKS, CDR2 YYEKEE (reference sequence). The V gene lost 5 bases and the J gene lost 0 bases, with 15 bases spanning the gap. CDR3 amino acids: CASSQNTGISYEQYF. The CDR3 nucleotides are TGTGCCAGCAGTCAGAACACAGGGATCTCCTACGAGCAGTACTTC.

The chain is built from TRBV28 and TRBJ2-7, with D tentatively TRBD1 (6 bases). Trimming took off 5 bases at V and 2 bases at J, with 22 bases between the two ends. The length of the CDR3 is 17 residues. Germline CDR1 reads MDHEN; CDR2 reads SYDVKM. CDR3 protein: CASSPHTQGLTPYEQYF. The CDR3 bases are TGTGCCAGCAGTCCCCATACACAGGGCTTGACGCCCTACGAGCAGTACTTC.

The gene calls are TRBV14 and TRBJ1-2, with 10 positions matching TRBD1. V shed 1 base and J 6 bases; nucleotides not matched to a gene: 8. Per germline, CDR1 SGHDN and CDR2 FVKESK. This CDR3 region has 16 residues. The CDR3 sequence is CASSQGGQGIVDGYTF. As DNA, the CDR3 is TGTGCCAGCAGCCAAGGGGGACAGGGGATTGTTGATGGCTACACCTTC. The full variable domain, completed using reference TRBV14 and TRBJ1-2, is EAGVTQFPSHSVIEKGQTVTLRCDPISGHDNLYWYRRVMGKEIKFLLHFVKESKQDESGMPNNRFLAERTGGTYSTLKVQPAELEDSGVYFCASSQGGQGIVDGYTFGSGTRLTVV.

The rearrangement uses TRBV5-1 and TRBJ1-2; 8 nucleotides line up with TRBD1. V trimming: 2 bases; J trimming: 8 bases; junction bases outside the gene matches: 5. The CDR3 spans 13 residues. CDR1 is SGHRS, CDR2 YFSETQ, per germline. CDR3 coding DNA: TGCGCCAGCAGCTTCCAGGGGGCCCAGGGCTACACCTTC. Its protein is CASSFQGAQGYTF. The full variable domain, rest sourced from reference TRBV5-1 and TRBJ1-2, is KAGVTQTPRYLIKTRGQQVTLSCSPISGHRSVSWYQQTPGQGLQFLFEYFSETQRNKGNFPGRFSGRQFSNSRSEMNVSTLELGDSALYLCASSFQGAQGYTFGSGTRLTVV.

Comment on this clone: A read error may explain this, as a much larger clone is one base away. V gene TRBV2 combines with J gene TRBJ2-2; 8 positions match TRBD2. There are 15 residues in the CDR3. The trim removed 5 bases at V and 5 bases at J, leaving 7 bases unmatched. Germline lookup yields CDR1 SNHLY and CDR2 FYNNEI. The CDR3 nucleotides read TGTGCCAGCAGTCGGGAGGGCCGGGGGACCGGGGAGCTGTTTTTT. Amino acids: CASSREGRGTGELFF.